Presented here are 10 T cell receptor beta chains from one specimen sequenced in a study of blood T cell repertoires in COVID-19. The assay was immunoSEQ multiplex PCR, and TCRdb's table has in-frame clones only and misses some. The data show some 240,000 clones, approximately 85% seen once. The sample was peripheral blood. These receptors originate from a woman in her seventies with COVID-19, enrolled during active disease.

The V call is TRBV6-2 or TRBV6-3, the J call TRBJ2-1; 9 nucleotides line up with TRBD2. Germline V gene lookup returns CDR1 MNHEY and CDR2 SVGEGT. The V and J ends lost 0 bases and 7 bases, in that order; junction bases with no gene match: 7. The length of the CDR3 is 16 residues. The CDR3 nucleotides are TGTGCCAGCAGTTACTCGAACCTAGCGGGGCTGAATGAGCAGTTCTTC. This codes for CASSYSNLAGLNEQFF.

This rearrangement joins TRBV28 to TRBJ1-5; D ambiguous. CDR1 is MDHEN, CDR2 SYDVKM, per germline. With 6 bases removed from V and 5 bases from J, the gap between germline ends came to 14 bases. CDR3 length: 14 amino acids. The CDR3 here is CASREEDIYQPQHF. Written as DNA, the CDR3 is TGTGCCAGCAGGGAGGAGGATATTTATCAGCCCCAGCATTTT.

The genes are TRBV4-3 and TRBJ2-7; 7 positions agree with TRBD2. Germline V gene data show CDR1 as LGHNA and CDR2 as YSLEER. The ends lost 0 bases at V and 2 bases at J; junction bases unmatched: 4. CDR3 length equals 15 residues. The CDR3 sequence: CASSQDSGGTYEQYF. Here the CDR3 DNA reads TGCGCCAGCAGCCAAGACTCGGGAGGCACCTACGAGCAGTACTTC.

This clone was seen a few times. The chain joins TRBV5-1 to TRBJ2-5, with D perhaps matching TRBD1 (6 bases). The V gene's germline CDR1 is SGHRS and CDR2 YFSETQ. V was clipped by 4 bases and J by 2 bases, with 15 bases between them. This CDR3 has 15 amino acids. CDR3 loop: CASSLGAQGQETQYF. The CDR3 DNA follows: TGCGCCAGCAGCCTTGGGGCACAGGGACAAGAGACCCAGTACTTC. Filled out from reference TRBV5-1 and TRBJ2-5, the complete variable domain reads KAGVTQTPRYLIKTRGQQVTLSCSPISGHRSVSWYQQTPGQGLQFLFEYFSETQRNKGNFPGRFSGRQFSNSRSEMNVSTLELGDSALYLCASSLGAQGQETQYFGPGTRLLVL.

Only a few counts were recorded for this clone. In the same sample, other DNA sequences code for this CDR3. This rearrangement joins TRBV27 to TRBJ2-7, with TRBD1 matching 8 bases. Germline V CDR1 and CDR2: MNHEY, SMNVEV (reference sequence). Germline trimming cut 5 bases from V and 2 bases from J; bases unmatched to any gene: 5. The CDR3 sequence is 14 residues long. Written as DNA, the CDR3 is TGTGCCAGCAGTCCTTGGGACAGGCCCTACGAGCAGTACTTC. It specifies CASSPWDRPYEQYF.

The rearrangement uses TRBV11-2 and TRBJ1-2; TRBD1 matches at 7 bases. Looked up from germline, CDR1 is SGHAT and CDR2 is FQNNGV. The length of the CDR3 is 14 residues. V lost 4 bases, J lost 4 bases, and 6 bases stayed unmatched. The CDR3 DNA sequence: TGTGCCAGCAGCTCGACAGGGCGGGGCTATGGCTACACCTTC. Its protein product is CASSSTGRGYGYTF.

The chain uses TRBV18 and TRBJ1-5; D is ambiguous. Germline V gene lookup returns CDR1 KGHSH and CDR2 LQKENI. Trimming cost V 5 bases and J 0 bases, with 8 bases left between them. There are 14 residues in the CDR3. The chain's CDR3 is CASSSQNSNQPQHF. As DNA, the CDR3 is TGTGCCAGCTCATCTCAGAATAGCAATCAGCCCCAGCATTTT. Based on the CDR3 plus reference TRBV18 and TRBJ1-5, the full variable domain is NAGVMQNPRHLVRRRGQEARLRCSPMKGHSHVYWYRQLPEEGLKFMVYLQKENIIDESGMPKERFSAEFPKEGPSILRIQQVVRGDSAAYFCASSSQNSNQPQHFGDGTRLSIL.

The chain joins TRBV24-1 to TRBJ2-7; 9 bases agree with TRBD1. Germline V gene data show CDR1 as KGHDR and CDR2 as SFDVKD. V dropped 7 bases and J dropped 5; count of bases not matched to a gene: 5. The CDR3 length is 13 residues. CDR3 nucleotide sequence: TGTGCCACCAGCGGGACAGGGCCCCACGAGCAGTACTTC. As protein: CATSGTGPHEQYF.

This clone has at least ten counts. The CDR3 region has the DNA TGTGCCAGCAGTGTTAGCGCCCCCACAGATACGCAGTATTTT. It encodes CASSVSAPTDTQYF. The V call is TRBV2, the J call TRBJ2-3, with D maybe TRBD2 (5 bases). The CDR3 runs to 14 residues. The V gene lost 4 bases and the J gene lost 2 bases, with 10 bases spanning the gap. The V gene's germline CDR1 is SNHLY and CDR2 FYNNEI.

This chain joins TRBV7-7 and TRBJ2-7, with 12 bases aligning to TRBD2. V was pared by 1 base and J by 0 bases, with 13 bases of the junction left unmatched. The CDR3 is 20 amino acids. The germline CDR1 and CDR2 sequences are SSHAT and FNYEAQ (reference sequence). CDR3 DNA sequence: TGTGCCAGCAGCTTAGTAGAGGAGCTAGCGGGAGGGGGGGCCTCCTACGAGCAGTACTTC. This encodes CASSLVEELAGGGASYEQYF.